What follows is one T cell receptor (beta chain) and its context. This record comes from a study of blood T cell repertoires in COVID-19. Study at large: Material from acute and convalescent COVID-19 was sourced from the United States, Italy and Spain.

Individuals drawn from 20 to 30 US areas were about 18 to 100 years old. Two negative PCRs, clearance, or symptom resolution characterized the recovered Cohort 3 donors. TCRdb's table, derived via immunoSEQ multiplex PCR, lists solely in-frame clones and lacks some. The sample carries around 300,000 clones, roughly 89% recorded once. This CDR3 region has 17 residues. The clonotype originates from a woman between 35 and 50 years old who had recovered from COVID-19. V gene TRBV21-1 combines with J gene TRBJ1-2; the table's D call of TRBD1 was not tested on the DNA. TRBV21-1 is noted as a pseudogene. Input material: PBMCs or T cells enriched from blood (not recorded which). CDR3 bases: TGTGCCAGCAGCCTTTGGGGAGACAGGGGGCGCGTAGGGGGCTACACCTTC. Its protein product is CASSLWGDRGRVGGYTF.